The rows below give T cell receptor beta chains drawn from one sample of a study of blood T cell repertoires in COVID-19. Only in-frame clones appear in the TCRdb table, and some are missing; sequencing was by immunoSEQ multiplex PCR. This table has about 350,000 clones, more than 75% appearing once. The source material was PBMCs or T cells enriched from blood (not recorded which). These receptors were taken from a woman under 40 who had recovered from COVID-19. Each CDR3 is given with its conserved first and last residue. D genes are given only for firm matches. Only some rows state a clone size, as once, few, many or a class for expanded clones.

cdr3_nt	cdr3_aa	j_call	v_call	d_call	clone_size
TGTGCCAGCAGCCCGCTGGACAGGGCGTTCTACGAGCAGTACTTC	CASSPLDRAFYEQYF	TRBJ2-7	TRBV7-8	TRBD1	.
TGTGCCAGTACCGGTCCAGGTTATAGCAATCAGCCCCAGCATTTT	CASTGPGYSNQPQHF	TRBJ1-5	TRBV19	.	.
TGCAGCGTTGCAGTTACTAGCGACGGGGGCAACTATGGCTACACCTTC	CSVAVTSDGGNYGYTF	TRBJ1-2	TRBV29-1	.	.
TGTGCCAGCAGCTCTCAACAGGGAAGTGGAGGCTACACCTTC	CASSSQQGSGGYTF	TRBJ1-2	TRBV5-4	.	.
TGTGCCAGCAGTCAATTGCAGGGTGTTGAAGCTTTCTTT	CASSQLQGVEAFF	TRBJ1-1	TRBV12-3/TRBV12-4	.	few
TGTGCCAGCAGCTTAGGGACAGGGGAACCTGAAGCTTTCTTT	CASSLGTGEPEAFF	TRBJ1-1	TRBV7-2	TRBD1	.
TGTGCCAGCAGTTTCCCCGGGACTAGCACAGATACGCAGTATTTT	CASSFPGTSTDTQYF	TRBJ2-3	TRBV28	.	.
TGTGCCAGCAGCGTAGACCCCGGATTTAGCGAGGAAGAGACCCAGTACTTC	CASSVDPGFSEEETQYF	TRBJ2-5	TRBV9	.	.
TGTGCCAGTCGGGACAGGGTGCGTGGCTACACCTTC	CASRDRVRGYTF	TRBJ1-2	TRBV19	TRBD1	.
TGTGCCAGCAGCTCCCAGACAGGGTCTGAAGCTTTCTTT	CASSSQTGSEAFF	TRBJ1-1	TRBV11-3	TRBD1	.
TGTGCCAGCAGTTACGGGCGGCGGGGCTCGATCTACGAGCAGTACTTC	CASSYGRRGSIYEQYF	TRBJ2-7	TRBV6-2/TRBV6-3	.	.
TGTGCCAGCAGGGAAGACAGGTACACTGAAGCTTTCTTT	CASREDRYTEAFF	TRBJ1-1	TRBV7-9	.	.
TGTGCCAGCAGTCGTGTGGGGGGCAATGAGCAGTTCTTC	CASSRVGGNEQFF	TRBJ2-1	TRBV27	.	once
TGTGCCAGCAGTCGAGGACTAGCGGGGAGACAAGAGACCCAGTACTTC	CASSRGLAGRQETQYF	TRBJ2-5	TRBV28	TRBD2	.
TGTGCCAGCAGTTACCTCAGGGGGATGAACACTGAAGCTTTCTTT	CASSYLRGMNTEAFF	TRBJ1-1	TRBV6-5	TRBD1	.
TGTGCCAGCAGCCAAGACAGGGTTCGGGGCTACACCTTC	CASSQDRVRGYTF	TRBJ1-2	TRBV3-1/TRBV3-2	.	.
TGTGCCAGCAGGGGACAGCGGAACACTGAAGCTTTCTTT	CASRGQRNTEAFF	TRBJ1-1	TRBV25-1	TRBD1	.
TGTGCCAGCAGCTTGGCCGGGACAGGGCGAACTGAAGCTTTCTTT	CASSLAGTGRTEAFF	TRBJ1-1	TRBV5-8	TRBD1	.
TGTGCCAGCGGAAGAGGGGACAGAGTCAATCAGCCCCAGCATTTT	CASGRGDRVNQPQHF	TRBJ1-5	TRBV2	TRBD1	once
TGCGCCAGCAGCTATTACGGCGAGCGGGGGGCCGATACGCAGTATTTT	CASSYYGERGADTQYF	TRBJ2-3	TRBV5-1	TRBD2	.
TGCGCCAGCAGCCAAGAAAAGTTAATAGAAGAGACCCAGTACTTC	CASSQEKLIEETQYF	TRBJ2-5	TRBV4-3	.	.
TGTGCCAGCACGGACAGGGGAGAAAAACTGTTTTTT	CASTDRGEKLFF	TRBJ1-4	TRBV2	TRBD1	.
TGTGCCAGCAGTTCAAACCCACTCGCTGAAGCTTTCTTT	CASSSNPLAEAFF	TRBJ1-1	TRBV27	.	.
TGTGCCAGCAGTTCCCTCACAGGGGTGGGGCAGCCCCAGCATTTT	CASSSLTGVGQPQHF	TRBJ1-5	TRBV6-5	TRBD1	few
TGTGCCAGCAGCCCTTTCCCTGGCGGTTCGGCTTTCTTT	CASSPFPGGSAFF	TRBJ1-1	TRBV11-2	.	.
TGTGCCAGCAGTTTATCAGGTTGGGCCTACGAGCAGTACTTC	CASSLSGWAYEQYF	TRBJ2-7	TRBV28	.	.
TGTGCCAGCAGCCCAGGGGGCCACAATGAGCAGTTCTTC	CASSPGGHNEQFF	TRBJ2-1	TRBV7-2	TRBD1	.
TGTGCCAGCAGCTACCGGGGACAGGTCAATCAGCCCCAGCATTTT	CASSYRGQVNQPQHF	TRBJ1-5	TRBV9	TRBD1	.